Listed here are 4 T cell receptor beta chains from one sample, sequenced in a study of cytomegalovirus exposure and HLA in healthy donors. In the PCR, 60 Vbeta and 13 Jbeta primers were used. Generated by immunoSEQ multiplex PCR, the TCRdb table keeps only in-frame clones and is missing some. The table lists 150,000 or so clones, 80% to 85% of them singletons, with around 0.37% in the top ten. The source material was PBMCs. All receptors come from a boy aged 2 to 10 in good health and CMV-seronegative.

This chain connects TRBV27 to TRBJ2-7, with 10 bases that match TRBD2. Germline CDR1 MNHEY, CDR2 SMNVEV (reference sequence). CDR3 size: 15 residues. With V trimmed by 6 bases and J by 5 bases, 10 bases remained unmatched. This CDR3 reads CASRPRSGRVHEQYF. CDR3 coding DNA: TGTGCCAGCAGGCCCAGGAGCGGGAGGGTCCACGAGCAGTACTTC.

This chain uses TRBV5-1 with TRBJ2-7; 8 bases fit TRBD1. V shed 0 bases and J 5 bases; nucleotides not matched to a gene: 4. CDR1 and CDR2 from the germline V gene are SGHRS and YFSETQ. This CDR3 is 14 amino acids long. The CDR3 DNA reads TGCGCCAGCAGCTTGGTGCAGGGGGCCAACGAGCAGTACTTC. Encoded protein: CASSLVQGANEQYF.

The CDR3 region has the DNA TGTGCCAGCAGTGTTTCGGGGTATGAGCAGTTCTTC. Protein product: CASSVSGYEQFF. The V and J genes are TRBV2 and TRBJ2-1, with D perhaps matching TRBD2 (5 bases). Per germline, CDR1 SNHLY and CDR2 FYNNEI. The V gene lost 4 bases and the J gene lost 8 bases, with 9 bases spanning the gap. The CDR3 contains 12 residues.

The gene calls are TRBV7-4 and TRBJ2-7; 8 bases match TRBD2. This CDR3 is built from 15 residues. The junction had 8 bases not matched to a gene; V was cut back by 3 bases and J by 4 bases. Looked up from germline, CDR1 is SGHVT and CDR2 is SQSDAQ. Written as DNA, the CDR3 is TGTGCCAGCAGCTTGGGGCGGGGGGATGGTTACGAGCAGTACTTC. Its protein is CASSLGRGDGYEQYF.